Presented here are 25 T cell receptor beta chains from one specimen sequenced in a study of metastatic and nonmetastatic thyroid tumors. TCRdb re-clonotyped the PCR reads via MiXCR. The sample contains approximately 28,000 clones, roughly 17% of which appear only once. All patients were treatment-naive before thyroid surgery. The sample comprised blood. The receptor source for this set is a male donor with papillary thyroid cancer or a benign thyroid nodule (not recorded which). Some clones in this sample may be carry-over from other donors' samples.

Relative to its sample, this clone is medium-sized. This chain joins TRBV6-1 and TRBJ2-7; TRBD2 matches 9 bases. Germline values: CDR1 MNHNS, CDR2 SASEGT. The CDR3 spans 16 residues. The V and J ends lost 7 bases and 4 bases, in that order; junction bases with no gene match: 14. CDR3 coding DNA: TGTGCCAGCACCCAAAGAAGGGGTAGCGGGAGTTACGAGCAGTACTTC. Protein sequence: CASTQRRGSGSYEQYF.

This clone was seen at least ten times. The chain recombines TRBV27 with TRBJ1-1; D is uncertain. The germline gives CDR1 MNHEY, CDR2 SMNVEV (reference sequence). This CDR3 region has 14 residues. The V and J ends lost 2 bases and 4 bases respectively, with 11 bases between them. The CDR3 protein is CASSLTPGSTEAFF. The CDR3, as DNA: TGTGCCAGCAGTTTAACCCCCGGGAGCACTGAAGCTTTCTTT.

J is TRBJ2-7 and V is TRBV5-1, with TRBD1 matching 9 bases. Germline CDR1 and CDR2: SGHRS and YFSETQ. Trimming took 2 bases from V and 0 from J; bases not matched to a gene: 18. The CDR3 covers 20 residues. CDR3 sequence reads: CASSFHPGQGIFRSSYEQYF. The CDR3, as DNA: TGCGCCAGCAGCTTTCACCCAGGACAGGGGATTTTTAGGAGCTCCTACGAGCAGTACTTC.

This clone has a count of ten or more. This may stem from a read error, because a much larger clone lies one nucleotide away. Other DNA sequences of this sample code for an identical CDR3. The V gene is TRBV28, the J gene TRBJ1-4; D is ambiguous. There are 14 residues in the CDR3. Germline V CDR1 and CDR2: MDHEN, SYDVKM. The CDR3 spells CASSLDVANEKLFF. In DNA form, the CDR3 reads TGTGCTAGCAGTTTAGACGTTGCTAATGAAAAACTGTTTTTT.

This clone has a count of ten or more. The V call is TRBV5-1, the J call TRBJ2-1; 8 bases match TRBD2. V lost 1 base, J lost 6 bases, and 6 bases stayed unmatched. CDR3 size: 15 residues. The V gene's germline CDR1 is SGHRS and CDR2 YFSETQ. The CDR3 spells CASSLSGSRANEQFF. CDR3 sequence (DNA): TGCGCCAGCAGCTTGAGCGGGAGTCGGGCCAATGAGCAGTTCTTC.

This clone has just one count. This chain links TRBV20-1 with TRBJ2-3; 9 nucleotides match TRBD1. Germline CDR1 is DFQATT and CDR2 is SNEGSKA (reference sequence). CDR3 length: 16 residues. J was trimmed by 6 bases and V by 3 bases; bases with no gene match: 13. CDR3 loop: CSASANPGQGRDTQYF. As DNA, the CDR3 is TGCAGTGCTAGCGCCAATCCGGGACAGGGCCGCGATACGCAGTATTTT.

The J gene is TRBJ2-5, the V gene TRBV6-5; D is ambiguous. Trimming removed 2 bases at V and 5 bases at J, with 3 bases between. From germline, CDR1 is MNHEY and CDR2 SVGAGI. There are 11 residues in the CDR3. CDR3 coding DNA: TGTGCCAGCAGTTACGGGGAGACCCAGTACTTC. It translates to CASSYGETQYF.

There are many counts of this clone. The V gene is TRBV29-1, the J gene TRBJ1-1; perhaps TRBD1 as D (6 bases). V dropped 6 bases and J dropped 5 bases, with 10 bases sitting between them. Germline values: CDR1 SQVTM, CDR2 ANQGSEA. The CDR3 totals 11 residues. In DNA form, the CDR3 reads TGCAGCGTGGCGACAGGAACTGAAGCTTTCTTT. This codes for CSVATGTEAFF. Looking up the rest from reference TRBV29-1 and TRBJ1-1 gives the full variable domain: SAVISQKPSRDICQRGTSLTIQCQVDSQVTMMFWYRQQPGQSLTLIATANQGSEATYESGFVIDKFPISRPNLTFSTLTVSNMSPEDSSIYLCSVATGTEAFFGQGTRLTVV.

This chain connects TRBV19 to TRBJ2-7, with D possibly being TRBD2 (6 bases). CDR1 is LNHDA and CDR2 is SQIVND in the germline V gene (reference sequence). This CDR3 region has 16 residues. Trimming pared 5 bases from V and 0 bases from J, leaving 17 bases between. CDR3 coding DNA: TGTGCCAGTAGTGACCCCAAACGGGAGAGCTCCTACGAGCAGTACTTC. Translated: CASSDPKRESSYEQYF.

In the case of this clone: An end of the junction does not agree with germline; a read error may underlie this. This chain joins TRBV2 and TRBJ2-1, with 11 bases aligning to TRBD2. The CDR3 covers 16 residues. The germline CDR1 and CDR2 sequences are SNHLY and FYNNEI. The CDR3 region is CASRPGLAATYSEQFF. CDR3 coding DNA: TGTGCCAGCAGGCCGGGACTAGCGGCCACCTACAGTGAGCAGTTCTTC.

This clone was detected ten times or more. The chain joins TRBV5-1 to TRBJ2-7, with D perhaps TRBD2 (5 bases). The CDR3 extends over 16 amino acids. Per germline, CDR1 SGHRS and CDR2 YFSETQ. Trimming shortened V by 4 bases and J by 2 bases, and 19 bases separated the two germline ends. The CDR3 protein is CASSPGAGTGTYEQYF. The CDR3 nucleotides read TGCGCCAGCAGCCCCGGAGCCGGCACGGGAACCTACGAGCAGTACTTC. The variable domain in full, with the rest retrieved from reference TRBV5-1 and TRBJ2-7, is KAGVTQTPRYLIKTRGQQVTLSCSPISGHRSVSWYQQTPGQGLQFLFEYFSETQRNKGNFPGRFSGRQFSNSRSEMNVSTLELGDSALYLCASSPGAGTGTYEQYFGPGTRLTVT.

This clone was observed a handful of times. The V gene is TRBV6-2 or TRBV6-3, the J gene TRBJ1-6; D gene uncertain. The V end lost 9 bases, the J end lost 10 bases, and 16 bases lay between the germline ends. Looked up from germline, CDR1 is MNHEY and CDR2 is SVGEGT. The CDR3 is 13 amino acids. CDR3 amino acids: CASRTSGSSPLHF. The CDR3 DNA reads TGTGCCAGTCGAACCTCCGGTAGCTCACCCCTCCACTTT.

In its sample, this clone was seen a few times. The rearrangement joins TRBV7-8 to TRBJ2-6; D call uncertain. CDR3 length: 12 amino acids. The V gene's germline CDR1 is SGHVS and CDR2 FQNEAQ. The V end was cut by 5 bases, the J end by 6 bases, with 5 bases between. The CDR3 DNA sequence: TGTGCCAGCAGCCCCACGGCCAACGTCCTGACTTTC. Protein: CASSPTANVLTF.

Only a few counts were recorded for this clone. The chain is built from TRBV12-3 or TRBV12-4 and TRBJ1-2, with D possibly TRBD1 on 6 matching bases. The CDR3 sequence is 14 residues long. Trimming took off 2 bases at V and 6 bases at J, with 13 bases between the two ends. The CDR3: CASSLQGRFHGYTF. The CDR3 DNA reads TGTGCCAGCAGTTTACAGGGGAGGTTCCATGGCTACACCTTC.

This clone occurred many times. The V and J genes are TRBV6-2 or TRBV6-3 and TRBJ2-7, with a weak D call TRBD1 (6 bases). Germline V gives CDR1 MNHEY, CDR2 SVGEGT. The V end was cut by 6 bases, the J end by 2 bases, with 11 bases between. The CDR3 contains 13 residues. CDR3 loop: CASSRTVTYEQYF. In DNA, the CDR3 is TGTGCCAGCAGCCGGACAGTTACCTACGAGCAGTACTTC.

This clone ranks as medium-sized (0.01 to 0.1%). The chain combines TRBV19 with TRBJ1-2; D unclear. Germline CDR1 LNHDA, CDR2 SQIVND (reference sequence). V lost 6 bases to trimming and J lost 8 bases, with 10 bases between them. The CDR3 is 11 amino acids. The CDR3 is CASRATEGYTF. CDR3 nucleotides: TGTGCCAGTAGGGCAACGGAAGGCTACACCTTC.

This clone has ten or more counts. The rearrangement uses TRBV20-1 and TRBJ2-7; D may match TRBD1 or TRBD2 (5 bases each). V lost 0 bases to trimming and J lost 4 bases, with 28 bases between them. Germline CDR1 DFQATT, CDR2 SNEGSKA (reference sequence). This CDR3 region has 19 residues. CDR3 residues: CSARDIVKLRGVKDYEQYF. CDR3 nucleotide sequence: TGCAGTGCTAGAGATATCGTAAAATTGAGGGGAGTAAAAGATTACGAGCAGTACTTC.

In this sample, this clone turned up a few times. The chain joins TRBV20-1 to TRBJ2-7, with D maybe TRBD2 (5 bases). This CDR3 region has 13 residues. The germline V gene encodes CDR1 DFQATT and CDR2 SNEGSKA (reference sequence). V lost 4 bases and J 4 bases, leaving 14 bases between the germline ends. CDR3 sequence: CSANELELYEQYF. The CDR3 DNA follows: TGCAGTGCTAACGAACTAGAACTATACGAGCAGTACTTC.

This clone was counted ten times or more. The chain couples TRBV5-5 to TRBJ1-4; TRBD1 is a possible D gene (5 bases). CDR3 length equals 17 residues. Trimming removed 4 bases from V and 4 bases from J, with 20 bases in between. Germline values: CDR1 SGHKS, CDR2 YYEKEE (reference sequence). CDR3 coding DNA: TGTGCCAGCAGCGTAACACAACCGGGACTGAATAATGAAAAACTGTTTTTT. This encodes CASSVTQPGLNNEKLFF.

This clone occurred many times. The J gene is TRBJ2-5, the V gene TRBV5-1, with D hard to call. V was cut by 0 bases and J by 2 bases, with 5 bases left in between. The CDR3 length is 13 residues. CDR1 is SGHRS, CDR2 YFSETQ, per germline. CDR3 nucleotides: TGCGCCAGCAGCTTGGGGCTACAAGAGACCCAGTACTTC. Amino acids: CASSLGLQETQYF.

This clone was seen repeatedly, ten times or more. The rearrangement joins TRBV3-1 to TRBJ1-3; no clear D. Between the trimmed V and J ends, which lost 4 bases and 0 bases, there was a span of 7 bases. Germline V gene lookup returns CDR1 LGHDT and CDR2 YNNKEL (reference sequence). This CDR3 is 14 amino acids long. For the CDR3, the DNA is TGTGCCAGCAGCCGCCGGCTCTCTGGAAACACCATATATTTT. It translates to CASSRRLSGNTIYF.

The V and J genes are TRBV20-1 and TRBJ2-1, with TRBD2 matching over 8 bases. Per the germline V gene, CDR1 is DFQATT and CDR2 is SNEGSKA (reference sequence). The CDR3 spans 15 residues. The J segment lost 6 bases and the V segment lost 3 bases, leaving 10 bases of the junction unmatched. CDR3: CSASSGGLGGNEQFF. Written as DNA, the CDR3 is TGCAGTGCTAGTTCTGGGGGACTAGGGGGCAATGAGCAGTTCTTC.

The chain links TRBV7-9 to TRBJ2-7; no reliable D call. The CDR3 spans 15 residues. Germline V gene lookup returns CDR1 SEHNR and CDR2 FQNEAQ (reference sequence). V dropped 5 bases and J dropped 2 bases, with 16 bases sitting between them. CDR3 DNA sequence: TGTGCCAGCAGCCACATCGTTGCAGGCGCCTACGAGCAGTACTTC. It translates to CASSHIVAGAYEQYF.

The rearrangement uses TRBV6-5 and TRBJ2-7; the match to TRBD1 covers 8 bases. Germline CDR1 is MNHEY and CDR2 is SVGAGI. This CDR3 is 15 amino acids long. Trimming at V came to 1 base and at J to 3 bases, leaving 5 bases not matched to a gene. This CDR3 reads CASSYLGQEFYEQYF. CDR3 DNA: TGTGCCAGCAGTTACTTGGGACAGGAATTCTACGAGCAGTACTTC.

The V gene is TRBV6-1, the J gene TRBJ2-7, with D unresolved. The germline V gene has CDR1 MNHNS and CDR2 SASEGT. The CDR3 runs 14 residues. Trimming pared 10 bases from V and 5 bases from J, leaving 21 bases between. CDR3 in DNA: TGTGCCACAAGGAGCATCTCCACTTTCGACGAGCAGTACTTC. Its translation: CATRSISTFDEQYF.